This is a list of T cell receptor beta chains from one sample in a study of T-cell memory formation after mild COVID-19. TCRdb re-called the 5' RACE reads with MiXCR, one entry per CDR3 protein. This table has about 82,000 distinct CDR3 sequences, around 13% appearing once. Material: PBMCs or a T cell subset sorted from them (not recorded which). The origin of the receptors is a young man who had mild COVID-19 (a few samples of this study predate the infection). Cell type and time point are not known. Each CDR3 is given with its conserved first and last residue. A D gene is named only where the DNA matches it firmly. Clone size is given for some rows only: seen once, a few or many times, or a class if the clone is expanded.

D gene	clone size	V gene	J gene	CDR3 protein	CDR3 DNA
.	few	TRBV6-2/TRBV6-3	TRBJ2-7	CASSRQFYEQYF	TGTGCCAGCAGTAGGCAGTTCTACGAGCAGTACTTC
.	.	TRBV27	TRBJ2-7	CASSLRQVGYEQYF	TGTGCCAGCAGTTTGCGGCAGGTCGGTTACGAGCAGTACTTC
TRBD1	.	TRBV5-1	TRBJ1-1	CASSTTGADTEAFF	TGCGCCAGCAGCACAACAGGGGCGGACACTGAAGCTTTCTTT
.	few	TRBV6-2/TRBV6-3	TRBJ2-6	CASDTGANVLTF	TGTGCCAGCGACACTGGGGCCAACGTCCTGACTTTC
TRBD2	many	TRBV4-1	TRBJ2-1	CASSQVQLAGGLAFF	TGCGCCAGCAGCCAAGTCCAACTAGCGGGGGGATTAGCGTTCTTC
.	.	TRBV7-9	TRBJ2-7	CASSLVGGPNEQYF	TGTGCCAGCAGCTTAGTTGGGGGGCCCAACGAGCAGTACTTC
TRBD1	.	TRBV9	TRBJ2-1	CASSADYRGFDEQFF	TGTGCCAGCAGCGCCGATTACAGGGGCTTCGATGAGCAGTTCTTC
.	many	TRBV6-5	TRBJ2-2	CASSYLVDTGELFF	TGTGCCAGCAGTTACCTGGTCGACACCGGGGAGCTGTTTTTT
.	.	TRBV21-1	TRBJ2-3	CASSRSPRVAGTIGGDTQYF	TGTGCCAGCAGCAGGTCCCCCCGGGTAGCGGGGACGATCGGGGGAGATACGCAGTATTTT
.	.	TRBV29-1	TRBJ2-5	CSVEGSGQGVETQYF	TGCAGCGTTGAGGGTTCCGGGCAGGGAGTGGAGACCCAGTACTTC
.	few	TRBV7-9	TRBJ2-4	CASSPGEGIAKNIQYF	TGTGCCAGCAGCCCAGGTGAAGGGATAGCCAAAAACATTCAGTACTTC
TRBD1	many	TRBV20-1	TRBJ2-7	CSASPRTGGYEQYF	TGCAGTGCTAGCCCAAGGACAGGGGGCTACGAGCAGTACTTC
.	.	TRBV9	TRBJ2-5	CASSTWESKETQYF	TGTGCCAGCAGTACGTGGGAGAGTAAGGAGACCCAGTACTTC
.	few	TRBV20-1	TRBJ1-1	CSARPGRDTEAFF	TGCAGTGCTAGGCCGGGACGGGACACTGAAGCTTTCTTT
.	few	TRBV12-3/TRBV12-4	TRBJ2-1	CASTWASAYNEQFF	TGTGCCAGCACGTGGGCTAGCGCCTACAATGAGCAGTTCTTC
.	few	TRBV12-3/TRBV12-4	TRBJ2-5	CASSLSQGLEETQYF	TGTGCCAGCAGTTTATCCCAGGGGCTGGAGGAGACCCAGTACTTC
TRBD2	.	TRBV7-9	TRBJ2-3	CASSFSGGARTDTQYF	TGTGCCAGCAGCTTTAGCGGGGGGGCGAGAACAGATACGCAGTATTTT
TRBD2	few	TRBV19	TRBJ2-4	CASSTYSGGKNIQYF	TGTGCCAGTAGTACCTACTCCGGGGGGAAAAACATTCAGTACTTC
TRBD1	many	TRBV27	TRBJ2-2	CASSFTSGQPTGELFF	TGTGCCAGCAGCTTCACATCGGGACAGCCAACCGGGGAGCTGTTTTTT
.	few	TRBV6-2/TRBV6-3	TRBJ2-7	CASSYKGTGIEQYF	TGTGCCAGCAGTTACAAAGGAACAGGTATTGAGCAGTACTTC
.	few	TRBV7-2	TRBJ1-5	CASSFLDGNQPQHF	TGTGCCAGCAGCTTTTTGGACGGTAATCAGCCCCAGCATTTT
TRBD2	many	TRBV29-1	TRBJ2-1	CSVALAGPGEQFF	TGCAGCGTTGCTCTAGCGGGGCCCGGCGAGCAGTTCTTC
.	few	TRBV4-1	TRBJ1-2	CASSLAYTNYGYTF	TGCGCCAGCAGCCTCGCTTACACCAACTATGGCTACACCTTC
.	few	TRBV4-1	TRBJ2-1	CASSVRGVGEQFF	TGCGCCAGCAGCGTAAGGGGGGTAGGTGAGCAGTTCTTC
.	few	TRBV15	TRBJ2-2	CATRRDINTGELFF	TGTGCCACCAGACGGGACATCAACACCGGGGAGCTGTTTTTT
.	many	TRBV4-1	TRBJ2-7	CASSQGSASSYEQYF	TGCGCCAGCAGCCAAGGTTCAGCTAGCTCCTACGAGCAGTACTTC
.	.	TRBV6-5	TRBJ1-5	CASSFDRDEPQHF	TGTGCCAGCAGTTTCGACCGGGATGAGCCCCAGCATTTT
.	.	TRBV6-5	TRBJ1-3	CASSSGQLSGNTIYF	TGTGCCAGCAGCTCCGGACAGCTCTCTGGAAACACCATATATTTT